Detailed here is one TCR beta chain. This specimen belongs to a study of T cell changes during pregnancy in multiple sclerosis. The CDR3 extends over 17 amino acids. V dropped 1 base and J dropped 2 bases, with 16 bases sitting between them. Germline CDR1 and CDR2: MRHNA and SNTAGT. Clones were read by immunoSEQ multiplex PCR, and TCRdb kept only the in-frame ones, dropping some. The table lists about 120,000 clones, approximately 90% of them singletons. This TCR derives from a female donor with multiple sclerosis, enrolled in a pregnancy study. The rearrangement joins TRBV6-4 to TRBJ2-3; no clear D gene. The sample here was peripheral blood, taken in the third trimester of pregnancy. CDR3 in amino acids: CASSDFGTSFSTDTQYF. The CDR3 DNA sequence: TGTGCCAGCAGTGACTTCGGTACCTCCTTCTCCACAGATACGCAGTATTTT.